These 10 T cell receptor beta chains were all obtained from the same sample, sequenced in a study of OX40 agonist ivuxolimab in advanced cancers. Data came from immunoSEQ multiplex PCR; TCRdb stores just in-frame clones and leaves some out. The data show some 87,000 clones, 90% seen once. This sample comprised CD4+ or CD8+ T cells sorted from blood, obtained in a trial of the OX40 agonist ivuxolimab. These TCRs come from an adult with an advanced solid tumor such as melanoma, head and neck, liver or kidney cancer.

This clone has more than one count but fewer than ten. The genes are TRBV5-6 and TRBJ1-2, with D unresolved. Germline CDR1 SGHDT, CDR2 YYEEEE. The CDR3 covers 13 residues. V lost 0 bases, J lost 4 bases, and 7 bases lay in between. DNA for the CDR3: TGTGCCAGCAGCTTGGTCCAGCTCTATGGCTACACCTTC. This gives the protein CASSLVQLYGYTF.

The rearrangement links TRBV4-1 to TRBJ1-5; possible D gene TRBD1, 5 bases. The CDR3 is 17 residues long. Germline V CDR1 and CDR2: MGHRA, YSYEKL. The V end lost 3 bases, the J end lost 1 base, and 16 bases lay between the germline ends. CDR3 amino acids: CASSQSSLRDSNQPQHF. The CDR3, as DNA: TGCGCCAGCAGCCAGTCGTCGTTAAGGGACAGCAATCAGCCCCAGCATTTT.

The chain's CDR3 is CASSPRRGGGTDTQYF. CDR3 coding DNA: TGTGCCAGCTCACCACGGCGAGGGGGCGGCACAGATACGCAGTATTTT. This sequence joins TRBV18 and TRBJ2-3; 7 bases map to TRBD1. Per the germline V gene, CDR1 is KGHSH and CDR2 is LQKENI. With 1 base clipped from V and 1 base from J, the junction kept 5 bases outside the gene matches. The CDR3 totals 16 residues.

V is TRBV11-3 and J is TRBJ2-1; 7 positions agree with TRBD2. Germline values: CDR1 SGHNT, CDR2 YENEEA. V was pared by 5 bases and J by 0 bases, with 7 bases of the junction left unmatched. The CDR3 has 16 residues. The CDR3 reads CASSLERDPSYNEQFF. DNA for the CDR3: TGTGCCAGCAGCCTTGAGCGGGATCCCTCCTACAATGAGCAGTTCTTC.

The chain has TRBV11-2 and TRBJ1-4; D call uncertain. This CDR3 comprises 14 residues. V lost 3 bases and J lost 4, with 9 bases in between. Germline values: CDR1 SGHAT, CDR2 FQNNGV. CDR3 DNA: TGTGCCAGCAGCTTTTCGGCGGGTAATGAAAAACTGTTTTTT. Translated, it gives CASSFSAGNEKLFF.

The chain uses TRBV7-2 and TRBJ2-1; D might be TRBD2 (5 bases). The CDR3 covers 15 residues. Trimming left V 4 bases short and J 2 bases short, with 12 bases between. The germline V gene has CDR1 SGHTA and CDR2 FQGNSA. CDR3 in DNA: TGTGCCAGCAGCTACCCCGGGAACGCCTACAATGAGCAGTTCTTC. This sequence encodes CASSYPGNAYNEQFF.

The chain employs TRBV18 and TRBJ2-3; 8 nucleotides line up with TRBD1. The ends lost 6 bases at V and 0 bases at J; junction bases unmatched: 5. The germline V gene encodes CDR1 KGHSH and CDR2 LQKENI. The CDR3 is 15 amino acids. For the CDR3, the DNA is TGTGCCAGCTCTTCGAGACAGGGGAGCACAGATACGCAGTATTTT. It is translated as CASSSRQGSTDTQYF.

The chain recombines TRBV4-3 with TRBJ2-7; possible D gene TRBD2, 6 bases. Looked up from germline, CDR1 is LGHNA and CDR2 is YSLEER. V dropped 0 bases and J dropped 3 bases, with 12 bases sitting between them. The CDR3 is 15 amino acids. CDR3: CASSQDAGSNYEQYF. Here the CDR3 DNA reads TGCGCCAGCAGCCAAGATGCCGGGAGTAACTACGAGCAGTACTTC.

This clone was counted once. The rearrangement links TRBV9 to TRBJ2-2; D remains ambiguous. The CDR3 has 14 amino acids. V was pared by 3 bases and J by 3 bases, with 9 bases between. Germline CDR1 is SGDLS and CDR2 is YYNGEE. This CDR3 is CASSGVGDTGELFF. CDR3 DNA sequence: TGTGCCAGCAGCGGAGTTGGTGACACCGGGGAGCTGTTTTTT.

This chain links TRBV5-6 with TRBJ1-6, with D uncertain. The CDR3 spans 13 residues. Trimming took 0 bases from V and 10 from J, leaving 8 bases between them. From germline, CDR1 is SGHDT and CDR2 YYEEEE. CDR3 sequence: CASSLDKFSPLHF. The DNA of the CDR3 is TGTGCCAGCAGCTTGGATAAGTTCTCACCCCTCCACTTT.